The 5 T cell receptor beta chains presented below share a single source sample, sequenced in a study of T cells in narcolepsy. The data were produced by immunoSEQ multiplex PCR, yet TCRdb's version contains in-frame clones alone and is incomplete. The table has under 35,000 clones, about nine tenths seen once. The sequencing sample was made of CD45RA- memory CD4+ T cells from PBMCs. These receptors all stem from a human donor with narcolepsy.

The CDR3 DNA reads as TGTGCCAGTTGGGACAGAGCATATAATTCACCCCTCCACTTT. As protein: CASWDRAYNSPLHF. The chain uses TRBV19 and TRBJ1-6, with TRBD1 matching over 7 bases. Germline-derived CDR1 and CDR2 are LNHDA and SQIVND (reference sequence). There are 14 residues in the CDR3. V gave up 8 bases and J gave up 4 bases; unmatched junction bases: 5.

The genes are TRBV7-6 and TRBJ2-5, with 7 positions matching TRBD2. The end of the DNA fits TRBJ2-7 better, so the J call may be wrong. The CDR3 covers 16 residues. Germline loops: CDR1 SGHVS, CDR2 FNYEAQ. For the CDR3, the DNA is TGTGCCAGCAGCTTAGGTACAGCGGGAAGATCCTACGAGCAGTACTTC. Translation: CASSLGTAGRSYEQYF.

The rearrangement links TRBV29-1 to TRBJ1-1; D call uncertain. Trimming left V 4 bases short and J 1 base short, with 10 bases between. The CDR3 is made up of 13 amino acids. The germline V gene encodes CDR1 SQVTM and CDR2 ANQGSEA. The CDR3 loop reads CSVVAVGNTEAFF. CDR3 in DNA: TGCAGCGTTGTGGCCGTAGGGAACACTGAAGCTTTCTTT. The variable domain in full, completed from reference TRBV29-1 and TRBJ1-1, reads SAVISQKPSRDICQRGTSLTIQCQVDSQVTMMFWYRQQPGQSLTLIATANQGSEATYESGFVIDKFPISRPNLTFSTLTVSNMSPEDSSIYLCSVVAVGNTEAFFGQGTRLTVV.

J is TRBJ2-7 and V is TRBV19; TRBD2 aligns across 13 bases. V was clipped by 5 bases and J by 0 bases; unmatched bases: 10. Germline V lookup: CDR1 LNHDA, CDR2 SQIVND (reference sequence). This CDR3 region has 18 residues. The CDR3: CASSRWTSGSASSYEQYF. The CDR3, as DNA: TGTGCCAGTAGTCGATGGACTAGCGGGAGCGCTAGCTCCTACGAGCAGTACTTC.

In nucleotides, the CDR3 is TGTGCCAGCAGCTTGGCGGGTGTCTCCTACGAGCAGTACTTC. This sequence encodes CASSLAGVSYEQYF. The V call is TRBV7-9, the J call TRBJ2-7, with a weak D call TRBD2 (5 bases). The V end was cut by 3 bases, the J end by 0 bases, with 9 bases between. The CDR3 sequence is 14 residues long. Germline assignment: CDR1 SEHNR and CDR2 FQNEAQ (reference sequence). The variable domain in full, with the rest retrieved from reference TRBV7-9 and TRBJ2-7, is DTGVSQNPRHKITKRGQNVTFRCDPISEHNRLYWYRQTLGQGPEFLTYFQNEAQLEKSRLLSDRFSAERPKGSFSTLEIQRTEQGDSAMYLCASSLAGVSYEQYFGPGTRLTVT.